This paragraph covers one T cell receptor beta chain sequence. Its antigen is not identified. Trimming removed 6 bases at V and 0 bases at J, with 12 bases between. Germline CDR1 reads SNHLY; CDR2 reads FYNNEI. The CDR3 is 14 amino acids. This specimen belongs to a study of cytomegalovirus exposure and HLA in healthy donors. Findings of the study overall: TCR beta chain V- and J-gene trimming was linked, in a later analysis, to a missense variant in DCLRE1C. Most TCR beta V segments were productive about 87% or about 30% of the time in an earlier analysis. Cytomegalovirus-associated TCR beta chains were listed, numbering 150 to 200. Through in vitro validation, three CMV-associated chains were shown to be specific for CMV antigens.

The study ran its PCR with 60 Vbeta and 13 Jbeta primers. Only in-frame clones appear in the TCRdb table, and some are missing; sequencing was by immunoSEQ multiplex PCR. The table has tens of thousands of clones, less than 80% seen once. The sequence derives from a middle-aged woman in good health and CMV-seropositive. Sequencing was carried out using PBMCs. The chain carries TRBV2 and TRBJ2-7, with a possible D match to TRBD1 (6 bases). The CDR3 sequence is CASRPGTFSYEQYF. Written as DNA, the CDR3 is TGTGCCAGCAGGCCCGGGACATTCTCCTACGAGCAGTACTTC.